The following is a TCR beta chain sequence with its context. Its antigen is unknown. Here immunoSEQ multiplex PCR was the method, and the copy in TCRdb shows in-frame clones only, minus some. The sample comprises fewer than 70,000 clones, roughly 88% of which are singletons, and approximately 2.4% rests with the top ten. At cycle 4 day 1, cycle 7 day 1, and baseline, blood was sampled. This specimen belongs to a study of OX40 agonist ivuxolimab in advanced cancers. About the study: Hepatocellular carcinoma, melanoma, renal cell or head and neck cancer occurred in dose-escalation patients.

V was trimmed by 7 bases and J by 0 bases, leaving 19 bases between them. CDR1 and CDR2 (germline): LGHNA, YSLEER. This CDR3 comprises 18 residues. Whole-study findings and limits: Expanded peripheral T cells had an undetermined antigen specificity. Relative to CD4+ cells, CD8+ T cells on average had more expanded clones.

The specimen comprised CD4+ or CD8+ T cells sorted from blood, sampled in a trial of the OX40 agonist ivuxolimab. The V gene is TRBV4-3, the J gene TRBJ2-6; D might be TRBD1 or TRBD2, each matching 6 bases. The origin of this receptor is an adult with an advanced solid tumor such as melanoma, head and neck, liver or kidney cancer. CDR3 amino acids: CASTPGGGGSSGANVLTF. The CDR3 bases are TGCGCCAGCACCCCCGGAGGAGGGGGAAGCTCTGGGGCCAACGTCCTGACTTTC.